The rows below give T cell receptor beta chains drawn from one sample of a study of T-cell memory formation after mild COVID-19. TCRdb processed the 5' RACE reads anew with MiXCR; each CDR3 protein has one entry. This table holds more than 300,000 distinct CDR3 sequences, roughly an eighth found once. Sequencing input: PBMCs or a T cell subset sorted from them (not recorded which). Receptor source: a man younger than 35 who had mild COVID-19 (a few samples of this study predate the infection). Cell type and time point are not known. Each CDR3 is given with its conserved first and last residue. The order of the fields is V gene, D gene, J gene, clone size, CDR3 protein, CDR3 DNA. D genes are given only for firm matches. Where a row states a size, it is once, few, many or the class of an expanded clone; other rows omit it.

TRBV4-1	-	TRBJ2-7	many	CASSQDREPYEQYF	TGCGCCAGCAGCCAAGACAGGGAGCCCTACGAGCAGTACTTC
TRBV4-1	-	TRBJ2-1	few	CASSRPMQAGEQFF	TGCGCCAGCAGCCGACCCATGCAGGCCGGTGAGCAGTTCTTC
TRBV24-1	-	TRBJ1-2	many	CATSESGTDYGYTF	TGTGCCACCAGTGAATCCGGGACCGACTATGGCTACACCTTC
TRBV18	-	TRBJ2-3	few	CASSPPGAGSGTDTQYF	TGTGCCAGCTCACCACCGGGTGCAGGATCGGGCACAGATACGCAGTATTTT
TRBV6-5	-	TRBJ1-1	-	CASSYSNARNTEAFF	TGTGCCAGCAGTTACTCTAATGCGCGAAACACTGAAGCTTTCTTT
TRBV3-1	TRBD2	TRBJ2-1	many	CASKGLGYNEQFF	TGTGCCAGCAAAGGACTAGGCTACAATGAGCAGTTCTTC
TRBV6-2/TRBV6-3	-	TRBJ2-7	few	CASRSEGGRGEQYF	TGTGCCAGCAGGAGTGAGGGGGGACGAGGCGAGCAGTACTTC
TRBV6-2/TRBV6-3	-	TRBJ2-6	-	CASRTAKAGGANVLTF	TGTGCCAGCAGGACGGCAAAGGCGGGTGGGGCCAACGTCCTGACTTTC
TRBV5-1	TRBD1	TRBJ1-1	many	CASSTSGQGETEAFF	TGCGCCAGCAGCACGTCTGGACAGGGAGAGACTGAAGCTTTCTTT
TRBV7-9	TRBD2	TRBJ2-1	-	CASSLALAGYNEQFF	TGTGCCAGCAGCTTAGCACTAGCGGGTTACAATGAGCAGTTCTTC
TRBV9	-	TRBJ1-1	-	CASSVGDRLNTEAFF	TGTGCCAGCAGCGTAGGTGACAGGCTGAACACTGAAGCTTTCTTT
TRBV7-9	-	TRBJ2-7	-	CASSLWEAGEQYF	TGTGCCAGCAGCTTGTGGGAAGCGGGCGAGCAGTACTTC
TRBV28	-	TRBJ2-5	few	CASTSLSPAETQYF	TGTGCCAGCACTTCACTCTCTCCGGCAGAGACCCAGTACTTC
TRBV7-2	-	TRBJ2-2	few	CASSLGLACFGCGETGELFF	TGTGCCAGCAGCTTAGGATTGGCCTGCTTTGGTTGCGGGGAAACCGGGGAGCTGTTTTTT
TRBV7-2	-	TRBJ2-5	few	CASSLVSVGETQYF	TGTGCCAGCAGCCTAGTTAGCGTGGGAGAGACCCAGTACTTC
TRBV2	-	TRBJ1-1	few	CASSELESGGNTEAFF	TGTGCCAGCAGTGAACTCGAGTCGGGGGGGAACACTGAAGCTTTCTTT
TRBV10-3	-	TRBJ2-5	-	CAIRDVGETQYF	TGTGCCATCAGGGATGTGGGGGAGACCCAGTACTTC
TRBV4-1	TRBD1	TRBJ1-2	-	CASSQGGQGADYGYTF	TGCGCCAGCAGCCAAGGGGGACAGGGGGCGGACTATGGCTACACCTTC